The entry that follows covers one T cell receptor (beta chain) sequence. There is no known antigen for this receptor. No much larger clone is present one base from it, and per-base qualities are unavailable. This sample was included in a study of early T cells in non-severe SARS-CoV-2 infection listed by TCRdb under 2021. Turning to the overall study: Because TCR sequencing was done on bulk RNA from unsorted whole blood, the alpha and beta chains could not be paired. On the study overall, not on this receptor specifically: VDJdb matching was skewed toward anti-spike CD8 responses and likely underestimated virus-specific expansions by missing private and CD4 specificities.

Libraries came from 5' RACE. These reads were obtained on a NextSeq 500. Unique molecular identifiers were attached to individual cDNA molecules in the TCR library protocol so that sequencing error and PCR bias could be corrected. Both TCR alpha and beta chains were sequenced, and tight co-correlation was observed between alpha and beta sequence abundances in each sample. The original methods were these. Decombinator V4 was used to annotate TCR sequences for V gene, J gene and CDR3. Expanded TCRs were defined as changing significantly between any two time points under a Poisson model with p below 0.0001. Abundances of TCRs were expressed as counts per million after normalisation to the total number of TCRs sequenced in each sample. TRAV1-2 paired with TRAJ12, TRAJ20 or TRAJ33 defined MAIT TCRs, while TRAV10 paired with TRAJ18 defined iNKT TCRs. VDJdb, accessed 1 November 2021, was searched for CMV, EBV and SARS-CoV-2 annotated TCRs, excluding TCRs annotated for multiple antigens. Through fastp at Q25 and MiXCR, TCRdb rebuilt clones from the public reads, retaining in-frame beta chains. A single entry per CDR3 protein holds the most common genes and DNA from its merged rows. The V and J calls here are based on TCRdb, not the publication. This sample comprises some 57,000 distinct CDR3 sequences, roughly 13% of them detected only once. Roughly 9.1% of the sample is held by the ten biggest clonotypes.

Set within a cohort of healthcare workers in London, UK, this nested case-control study involved weekly PCR testing of nasopharyngeal swabs along with blood sampling. Between 23 and 31 March 2020, the week of the UK lockdown, healthcare workers were enrolled and then followed up weekly for as long as 16 weeks. According to the germline V gene, CDR1 reads SGDLS and CDR2 reads YYNGEE. The CDR3 runs 14 amino acids, cysteine and phenylalanine included. Of all the DNA, just the CDR3 is kept, 42 bases in frame from base 1. The V end gives up 0 bases and the J end 3 bases, leaving 2 bases in the junction not matched to a gene.

The clonotype comes from an adult who was a healthcare worker with PCR-confirmed SARS-CoV-2 infection or an uninfected control (not recorded which). Sequencing input: whole blood. The rearranged chain carries TRBV9 and TRBJ2-5; 7 central bases correspond to TRBD1. The CDR3 protein is CASSVDTGEETQYF. The DNA sequence follows: TGTGCCAGCAGCGTAGATACAGGGGAAGAGACCCAGTACTTC.